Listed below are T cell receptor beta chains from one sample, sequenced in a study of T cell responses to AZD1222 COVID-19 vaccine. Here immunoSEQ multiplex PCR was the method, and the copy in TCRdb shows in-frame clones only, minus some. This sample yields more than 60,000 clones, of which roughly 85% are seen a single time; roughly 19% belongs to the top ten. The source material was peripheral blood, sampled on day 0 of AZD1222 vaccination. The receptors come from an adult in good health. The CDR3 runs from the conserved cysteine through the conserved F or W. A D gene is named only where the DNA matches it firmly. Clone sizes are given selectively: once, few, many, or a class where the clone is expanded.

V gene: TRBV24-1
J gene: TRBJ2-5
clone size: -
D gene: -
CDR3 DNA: TGTGCCACCAGTGATTTGCAAGACGGGGGAGAGACCCAGTACTTC
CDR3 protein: CATSDLQDGGETQYF

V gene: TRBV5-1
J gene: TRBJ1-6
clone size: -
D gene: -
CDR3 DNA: TGCGCCAGCAGCTTGGGGGCGGGGGCGCCAAGCAATTCACCCCTCCACTTT
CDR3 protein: CASSLGAGAPSNSPLHF

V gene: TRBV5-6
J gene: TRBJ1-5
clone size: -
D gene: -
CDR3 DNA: TGTGCCAGCAGCTTTGGATCGTCGCCCCAGCATTTT
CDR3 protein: CASSFGSSPQHF

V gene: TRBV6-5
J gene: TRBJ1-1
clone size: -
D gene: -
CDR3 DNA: TGTGCCAGCAACCCTCACGGGGAGATCACTGAAGCTTTCTTT
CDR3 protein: CASNPHGEITEAFF

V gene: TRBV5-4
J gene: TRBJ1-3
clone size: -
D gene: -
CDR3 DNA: TGTGCCAGCAGCTTGGACGGTACAGCCGGAAACACCATATATTTT
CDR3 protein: CASSLDGTAGNTIYF

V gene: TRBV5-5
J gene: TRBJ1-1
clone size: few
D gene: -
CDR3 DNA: TGTGCCAGCAGGTGGGAGTTAAAGGCTTTCTTT
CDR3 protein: CASRWELKAFF

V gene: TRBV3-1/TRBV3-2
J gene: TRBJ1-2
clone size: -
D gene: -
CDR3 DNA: TGTGCCAGCAGCCAAGAACAGGGTACCTATGGCTACACCTTC
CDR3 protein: CASSQEQGTYGYTF

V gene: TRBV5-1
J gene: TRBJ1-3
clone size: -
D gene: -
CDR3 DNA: TGCGCCAGCAGCCCGGAATCTGGAAACACCATATATTTT
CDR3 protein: CASSPESGNTIYF

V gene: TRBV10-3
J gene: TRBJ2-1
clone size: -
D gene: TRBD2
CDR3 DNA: TGTGCCATTCGGGCTAGCGGGCGCAATGAGCAGTTCTTC
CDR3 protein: CAIRASGRNEQFF

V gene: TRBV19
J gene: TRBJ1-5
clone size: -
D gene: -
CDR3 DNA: TGTGCCAGTGGGGACCCGGGCCTTGTACTGCCCCAGCATTTT
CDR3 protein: CASGDPGLVLPQHF

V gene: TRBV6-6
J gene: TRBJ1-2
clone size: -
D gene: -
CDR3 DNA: TGTGCCAGCAGTTACTCCGACGGAACTTATGGCTACACCTTC
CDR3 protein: CASSYSDGTYGYTF

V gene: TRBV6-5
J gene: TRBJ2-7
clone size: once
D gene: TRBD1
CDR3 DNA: TGTGCCAGCATTACGGACAGGCCCCACGCCTACGAGCAGTACTTC
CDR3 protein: CASITDRPHAYEQYF

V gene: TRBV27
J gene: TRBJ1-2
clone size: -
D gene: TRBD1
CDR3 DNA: TGTGCCAGCACGACCCGGACAGGGGTCGGGTTTAACTATGGCTACACCTTC
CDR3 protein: CASTTRTGVGFNYGYTF

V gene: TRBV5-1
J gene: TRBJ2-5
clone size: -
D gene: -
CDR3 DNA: TGCGCCAGCAGCTTGGGAGGGGCCCAAGAGACCCAGTACTTC
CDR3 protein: CASSLGGAQETQYF

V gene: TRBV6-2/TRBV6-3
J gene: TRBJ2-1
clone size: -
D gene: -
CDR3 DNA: TGTGCCAGCAGTGTGTTCAATGAGCAGTTCTTC
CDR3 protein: CASSVFNEQFF

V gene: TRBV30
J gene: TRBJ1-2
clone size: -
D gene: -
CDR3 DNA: TGTGCCTGGAGTGCTAGGGGGTTCTATGGCTACACCTTC
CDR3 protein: CAWSARGFYGYTF

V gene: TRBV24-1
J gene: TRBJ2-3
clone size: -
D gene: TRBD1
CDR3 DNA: TGTGCCACCAGTGAGCCTCGGACAGGGACGACAGATACGCAGTATTTT
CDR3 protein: CATSEPRTGTTDTQYF

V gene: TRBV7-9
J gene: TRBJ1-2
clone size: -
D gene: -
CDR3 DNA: TGTGCCAGCAGCTTAAGCGGGGGTCATGACTATGGCTACACCTTC
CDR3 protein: CASSLSGGHDYGYTF

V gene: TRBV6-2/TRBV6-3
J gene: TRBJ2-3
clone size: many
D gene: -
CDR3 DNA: TGTGCCAGCAGTTACTCGAGCTCAGATACGCAGTATTTT
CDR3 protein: CASSYSSSDTQYF

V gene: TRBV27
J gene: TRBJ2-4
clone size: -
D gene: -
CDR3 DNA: TGTGCCAGCAGTTCACCTTTAGCCAAAAACATTCAGTACTTC
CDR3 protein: CASSSPLAKNIQYF

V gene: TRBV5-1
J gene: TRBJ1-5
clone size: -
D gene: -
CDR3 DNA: TGCGCCAGCAGCTTGGTGTCGGGTCAGCCCCAGCATTTT
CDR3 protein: CASSLVSGQPQHF

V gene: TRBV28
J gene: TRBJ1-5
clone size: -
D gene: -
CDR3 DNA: TGTGCCAGCAGTTTGATTCGCCAGGGGAATCAGCCCCAGCATTTT
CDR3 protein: CASSLIRQGNQPQHF